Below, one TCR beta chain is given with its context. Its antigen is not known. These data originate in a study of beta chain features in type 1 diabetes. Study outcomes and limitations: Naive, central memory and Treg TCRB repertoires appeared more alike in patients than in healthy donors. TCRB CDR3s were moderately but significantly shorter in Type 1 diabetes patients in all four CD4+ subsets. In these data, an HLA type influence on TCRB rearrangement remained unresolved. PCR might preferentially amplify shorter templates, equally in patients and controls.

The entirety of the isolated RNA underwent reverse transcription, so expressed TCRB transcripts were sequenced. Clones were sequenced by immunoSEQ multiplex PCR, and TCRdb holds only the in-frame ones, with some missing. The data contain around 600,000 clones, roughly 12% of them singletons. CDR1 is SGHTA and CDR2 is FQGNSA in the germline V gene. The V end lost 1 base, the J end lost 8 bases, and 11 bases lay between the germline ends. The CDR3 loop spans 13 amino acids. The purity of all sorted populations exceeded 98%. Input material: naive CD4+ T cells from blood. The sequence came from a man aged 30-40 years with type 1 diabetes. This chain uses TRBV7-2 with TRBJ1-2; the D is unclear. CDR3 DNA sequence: TGTGCCAGCAGCTTAGATGCCCATGGCGGCTACACCTTC. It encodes CASSLDAHGGYTF.